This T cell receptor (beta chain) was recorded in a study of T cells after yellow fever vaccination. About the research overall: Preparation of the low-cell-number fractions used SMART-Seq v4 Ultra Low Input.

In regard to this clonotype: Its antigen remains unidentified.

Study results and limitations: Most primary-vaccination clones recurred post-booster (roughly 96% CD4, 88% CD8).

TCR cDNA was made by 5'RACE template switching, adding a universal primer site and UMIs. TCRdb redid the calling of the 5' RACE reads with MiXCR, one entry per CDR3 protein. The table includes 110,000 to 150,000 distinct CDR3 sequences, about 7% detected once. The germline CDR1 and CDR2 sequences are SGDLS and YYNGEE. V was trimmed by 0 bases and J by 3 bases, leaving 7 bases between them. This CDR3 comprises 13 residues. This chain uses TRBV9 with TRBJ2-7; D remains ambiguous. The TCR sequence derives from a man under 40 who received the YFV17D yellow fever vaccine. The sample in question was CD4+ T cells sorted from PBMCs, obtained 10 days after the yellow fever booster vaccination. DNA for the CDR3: TGTGCCAGCAGCGTAGGCCACCTCTACGAGCAGTACTTC. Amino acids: CASSVGHLYEQYF.